The clone carrying this T cell receptor beta chain was observed once. V was shortened by 2 bases and J by 2 bases, with 10 bases between the two germline ends. The CDR3 totals 15 residues. Germline V gives CDR1 MNHNS, CDR2 SASEGT. This sample is part of a study of blood T cell repertoires in COVID-19. Source study methods: For nucleated cells, counts were estimated from reference gene primer amplification. Repertoires were generated with immunoSEQ multiplex PCR, while TCRdb's copy carries only in-frame clones and drops some. V and J calls and clone size are those listed in that table; D and trimming were worked out from the DNA. The table records 140,000 to 150,000 clones, around 81% of them present only once.

The sequence was obtained from a human donor with acute or convalescent COVID-19. The donor label of this sample is uncertain. V usage is TRBV6-1 and J usage is TRBJ1-5; D call uncertain. Sample: peripheral blood. CDR3 loop: CASSEMAAGNQPQHF. CDR3 sequence (DNA): TGTGCCAGCAGTGAAATGGCCGCGGGCAATCAGCCCCAGCATTTT.